This paragraph covers one T cell receptor (beta chain) sequence. Sequence at one end of the junction differs from germline and may be a read error. Authors' processing steps: Estimation of nucleated cell counts was performed using reference gene primer amplification. Using immunoSEQ multiplex PCR, the repertoire was profiled, and TCRdb retains in-frame clones only, with some absent. V, J and clone size are taken as reported in that table, and D and trimming were inferred from the DNA itself. This sample yields over 60,000 clones, of which 80% are seen a single time; about a tenth belongs to the top ten. This sample is part of a study of blood T cell repertoires in COVID-19. Study at large: Sources were T cells, B-cell-depleted T cells, or PBMCs; the material itself was cDNA or gDNA.

CDR1 is SGHRS, CDR2 YFSETQ, per germline. The CDR3 has 16 residues. What was sequenced was peripheral blood. The chain employs TRBV5-1 and TRBJ2-3; 10 bases map to TRBD2. This clonotype originated in a human donor in a cohort sampled during active COVID-19. CDR3 sequence reads: CATSGGGNPPTDTQYF. In DNA form, the CDR3 reads TGCGCCACCAGCGGGGGGGGGAACCCACCCACAGATACGCAGTATTTT.